Shown below are 15 T cell receptor beta chains from a single sample sequenced in a study of T cell responses to AZD1222 COVID-19 vaccine. Some clones are missing from TCRdb's copy, which holds only in-frame ones; the method was immunoSEQ multiplex PCR. The sample comprises 140,000 or so clones, about 91% of which are singletons, and approximately 4.5% rests with the top ten. Sequencing was performed on peripheral blood, taken on day 0 of AZD1222 vaccination. The receptors were sampled from an adult in good health.

Notes on this clone: One junction end disagrees with the germline gene, perhaps due to a read error. The J gene is TRBJ2-1, the V gene TRBV7-7, with 10 bases identical to TRBD2. Per germline, CDR1 SSHAT and CDR2 FNYEAQ (reference sequence). The CDR3 has 16 amino acids. The CDR3 is CASSLAPGLAYDEQFF. DNA for the CDR3: TGTGCTAGCAGCTTAGCTCCGGGACTAGCGTACGATGAGCAGTTCTTC. The whole variable domain, remainder taken from reference TRBV7-7 and TRBJ2-1, is GAGVSQSPRYKVTKRGQDVTLRCDPISSHATLYWYQQALGQGPEFLTYFNYEAQPDKSGLPSDRFSAERPEGSISTLTIQRTEQRDSAMYRCASSLAPGLAYDEQFFGPGTRLTVL.

The chain carries TRBV5-1 and TRBJ1-1; no clear D gene. This CDR3 contains 13 residues. V was cut by 4 bases and J by 8 bases, with 15 bases left in between. Germline lookup yields CDR1 SGHRS and CDR2 YFSETQ. CDR3: CASSPDGYNEAFF. The CDR3 nucleotides are TGCGCCAGCAGCCCGGACGGTTACAACGAAGCTTTCTTT.

The rearrangement joins TRBV7-2 to TRBJ1-5; D possibly corresponds to TRBD1 (6 bases). The CDR3 has 14 amino acids. The ends were cut back, 2 bases at V and 4 bases at J, with 9 bases in the middle. CDR1 is SGHTA, CDR2 FQGNSA, per germline. The CDR3 reads CASSLQGSNQPQHF. In DNA form, the CDR3 reads TGTGCCAGCAGCTTACAGGGGAGTAATCAGCCCCAGCATTTT.

The chain joins TRBV3-1 (or the pseudogene TRBV3-2) to TRBJ1-2, with a possible D match to TRBD1 (5 bases). Deletions cut 3 bases from V and 5 bases from J, with 19 bases between. This CDR3 contains 16 residues. CDR1 LGHDT and CDR2 YNNKEL come from the germline V gene (reference sequence). CDR3 protein: CASSHGGRGSWYGYTF. The CDR3 region has the DNA TGTGCCAGCAGCCATGGGGGGAGGGGATCGTGGTATGGCTACACCTTC.

This chain joins TRBV27 and TRBJ2-3, with 12 bases fitting TRBD2. The V gene's germline CDR1 is MNHEY and CDR2 SMNVEV (reference sequence). The V segment lost 6 bases and the J segment 0 bases; nucleotides outside the gene matches: 4. CDR3 size: 16 residues. The CDR3 loop reads CASRYLAGGSTDTQYF. CDR3 nucleotides: TGTGCCAGCAGATACCTAGCGGGGGGGAGCACAGATACGCAGTATTTT.

The rearrangement uses TRBV28 and TRBJ1-2; 7 bases line up with TRBD1. V trimming: 5 bases; J trimming: 4 bases; junction bases outside the gene matches: 7. The V gene's germline CDR1 is MDHEN and CDR2 SYDVKM. This CDR3 spans 14 amino acids. CDR3 coding DNA: TGTGCCAGCAGTCTCACAGGGGCCCCCTATGGCTACACCTTC. Protein sequence: CASSLTGAPYGYTF.

The CDR3 loop reads CASSVRQGSYGYTF. Written as DNA, the CDR3 is TGTGCCAGCAGTGTAAGGCAGGGGTCCTATGGCTACACCTTC. J is TRBJ1-2 and V is TRBV2, with D possibly TRBD1 on 6 matching bases. The CDR3 has 14 amino acids. Trimming pared 4 bases from V and 4 bases from J, leaving 13 bases between. The germline V gene has CDR1 SNHLY and CDR2 FYNNEI. Using reference TRBV2 and TRBJ1-2 for the parts outside the CDR3, the full variable domain is EPEVTQTPSHQVTQMGQEVILRCVPISNHLYFYWYRQILGQKVEFLVSFYNNEISEKSEIFDDQFSVERPDGSNFTLKIRSTKLEDSAMYFCASSVRQGSYGYTFGSGTRLTVV.

The chain couples TRBV20-1 to TRBJ1-2; the D is unclear. The CDR3 contains 11 residues. Germline-derived CDR1 and CDR2 are DFQATT and SNEGSKA (reference sequence). Deletions cut 3 bases from V and 4 bases from J, with 6 bases between. CDR3 nucleotide sequence: TGCAGTGCTAGCGACGGCTATGGCTACACCTTC. Protein sequence: CSASDGYGYTF.

The chain links TRBV4-1 to TRBJ1-5; D gene unclear. Germline V gene data show CDR1 as MGHRA and CDR2 as YSYEKL. The CDR3 extends over 15 amino acids. Trimming stripped 4 bases from V and 9 bases from J, with 19 bases between. The CDR3 here is CASSPNWVVRRPQHF. The CDR3 nucleotides read TGCGCCAGCAGCCCAAACTGGGTCGTCCGGAGGCCCCAGCATTTT.

The chain employs TRBV29-1 and TRBJ1-5; TRBD1 agrees at 9 bases. Germline V gene data show CDR1 as SQVTM and CDR2 as ANQGSEA. V gave up 3 bases and J gave up 5 bases; unmatched junction bases: 17. The CDR3 is 18 amino acids. CDR3: CSVERRTGQGRSDQPQHF. The DNA of the CDR3 is TGCAGCGTTGAGCGGAGGACGGGACAGGGTCGTTCGGATCAGCCCCAGCATTTT.

V gene TRBV19 combines with J gene TRBJ1-2; D unresolved. Trimming took off 3 bases at V and 2 bases at J, with 13 bases between the two ends. The length of the CDR3 is 15 residues. Germline V lookup: CDR1 LNHDA, CDR2 SQIVND (reference sequence). CDR3 sequence reads: CASSISAGINYGYTF. DNA for the CDR3: TGTGCCAGTAGTATCTCGGCAGGAATAAACTATGGCTACACCTTC. Variable domain in full (rest from reference TRBV19 and TRBJ1-2): DGGITQSPKYLFRKEGQNVTLSCEQNLNHDAMYWYRQDPGQGLRLIYYSQIVNDFQKGDIAEGYSVSREKKESFPLTVTSAQKNPTAFYLCASSISAGINYGYTFGSGTRLTVV.

The rearrangement uses TRBV7-9 and TRBJ2-7, with TRBD2 as a possible D gene (5 bases). The CDR3 contains 13 residues. The germline CDR1 and CDR2 sequences are SEHNR and FQNEAQ (reference sequence). The V end lost 4 bases, the J end lost 5 bases, and 12 bases lay between the germline ends. This chain's CDR3 is CASSSSEGHEQYF. The CDR3 region has the DNA TGTGCCAGCAGCTCCAGCGAGGGCCACGAGCAGTACTTC.

The J gene is TRBJ1-2, the V gene TRBV12-3 or TRBV12-4; no clear D. Trimming removed 10 bases at V and 0 bases at J, with 9 bases between. The CDR3 is made up of 12 amino acids. DNA for the CDR3: TGTGCCATCTCATTTGCTAACTATGGCTACACCTTC. Protein sequence: CAISFANYGYTF.

CDR3 nucleotide sequence: TGTGCCAGCAGCTGGGGAAGTAGAATTGAGACCCAGTACTTC. This encodes CASSWGSRIETQYF. V is TRBV5-4 and J is TRBJ2-5; D remains ambiguous. Trimming removed 3 bases from V and 5 bases from J, with 14 bases in between. The germline V gene has CDR1 SGHNT and CDR2 YYREEE (reference sequence). The CDR3 covers 14 residues.

The rearrangement joins TRBV10-3 to TRBJ1-6, with 8 bases that match TRBD1. Looked up from germline, CDR1 is ENHRY and CDR2 is SYGVKD. The V segment lost 6 bases and the J segment 9 bases; nucleotides outside the gene matches: 7. This CDR3 has 14 amino acids. CDR3 residues: CAISQTGDFSPLHF. DNA for the CDR3: TGTGCCATCAGCCAGACAGGGGATTTTTCACCCCTCCACTTT.